Listed here are 20 T cell receptor beta chains from one sample, sequenced in a study of shared clonotypes between healthy human individuals (dated by TCRdb to 2018 to 2021). Library preparation employed the immunoSEQ multiplex PCR assay. The immuneACCESS repertoire file appears here via TCRdb, limited to in-frame rearrangements. These files lack a portion of the clones; in checked studies, under half of the deficit traces to unresolved V genes, and the cause of the others is not known. Within this sample are 2,500,000 or so clones, with approximately 94% of them counted one time only. The top ten clones comprise more than 0.35% of the sample. Sequencing was carried out using naive CD4+ T cells from PBMCs. The cell subset or site label on this specimen signifies: CD45RA+ positively selected. The receptors here all came from a man aged 18 to 29 in good health. Some clones in this sample may be carry-over from other donors' samples.

The sample holds one count of this clone. The chain combines TRBV28 with TRBJ2-1; D is uncertain. V shed 2 bases and J shed 6 bases, with 11 bases lying between them. The CDR3 is made up of 14 amino acids. The germline CDR1 and CDR2 sequences are MDHEN and SYDVKM. CDR3 nucleotides: TGTGCCAGCAGTTTAGGCCAGGCCCCCAATGAGCAGTTCTTC. It translates to CASSLGQAPNEQFF.

The CDR3 DNA follows: TGTGCCAGCAGTGTTCCCCAGGGGGCAGCCTACGAGCAGTACTTC. Amino acids: CASSVPQGAAYEQYF. The chain employs TRBV6-1 and TRBJ2-7, with 8 nucleotides matching TRBD1. The germline gives CDR1 MNHNS, CDR2 SASEGT. This CDR3 contains 15 residues. J was trimmed by 2 bases and V by 4 bases; bases with no gene match: 7.

This clone came up once. CDR3 residues: CASSLISSMNTEAFF. CDR3 nucleotides: TGCGCCAGCAGCTTGATCTCTTCCATGAACACTGAAGCTTTCTTT. This chain joins TRBV5-1 and TRBJ1-1; D not certain. The V and J ends lost 1 base and 0 bases respectively, with 10 bases between them. Per germline, CDR1 SGHRS and CDR2 YFSETQ. The CDR3 extends over 15 amino acids.

The genes are TRBV6-1 and TRBJ1-6; tentative D call: TRBD1 (5 bases). The CDR3 consists of 13 residues. The V end was cut by 4 bases, the J end by 6 bases, with 7 bases between. CDR1 and CDR2 from the germline V gene are MNHNS and SASEGT. The CDR3 loop reads CASSGQRNSPLHF. The CDR3 region has the DNA TGTGCCAGCAGTGGACAGCGTAATTCACCCCTCCACTTT.

As to this clone: Relative to the germline gene, one junction end is altered; a read error may explain this. The genes are TRBV6-5 and TRBJ1-5; no reliable D call. The CDR3 runs 14 residues. Germline CDR1 is MNHEY and CDR2 is SVGAGI. CDR3 loop: CASSRRDGNQPQHF. For the CDR3, the DNA is TGTGCCAGCAGTCGTCGGGATGGCAATCAGCCTCAGCATTTT.

The chain's CDR3 is CASSPSGSLQNTIYF. The CDR3 DNA is TGCGCCAGCAGCCCGTCCGGGTCCCTTCAGAACACCATATATTTT. The V and J genes are TRBV4-1 and TRBJ1-3; D remains unclear. Trimming stripped 4 bases from V and 7 bases from J, with 17 bases between. Germline CDR1 MGHRA, CDR2 YSYEKL. The CDR3 spans 15 residues.

The chain recombines TRBV2 with TRBJ2-7, with unresolved D. The CDR3 is made up of 12 amino acids. The germline V gene has CDR1 SNHLY and CDR2 FYNNEI. Trimming cost V 7 bases and J 4 bases, with 11 bases left between them. CDR3 nucleotide sequence: TGTGCCAGCACCGCAGAGCCTTACGAGCAGTACTTC. Translated: CASTAEPYEQYF.

The chain employs TRBV6-6 and TRBJ2-7; 9 nucleotides match TRBD1. Germline values: CDR1 MNHNY, CDR2 SVGAGI (reference sequence). The CDR3 runs 14 residues. J lost 3 bases, V lost 6 bases, and 6 bases had no gene match. CDR3 in DNA: TGTGCCAGCAGCGGACCGGGACAGGGCTACGAGCAGTACTTC. Translated, it gives CASSGPGQGYEQYF.

The rearrangement links TRBV5-1 to TRBJ1-3; D unclear. V was pared by 4 bases and J by 0 bases, with 14 bases between. This CDR3 spans 16 amino acids. Germline values: CDR1 SGHRS, CDR2 YFSETQ. CDR3 residues: CASSDLSFDSGNTIYF. The DNA for the CDR3 is TGCGCCAGCAGCGACCTAAGTTTTGACTCTGGAAACACCATATATTTT.

This clone occurred once. This sequence joins TRBV7-2 and TRBJ2-1; no clear D. Germline CDR1 SGHTA, CDR2 FQGNSA. This CDR3 is 12 amino acids long. Deletions cut 1 base from V and 6 bases from J, with 4 bases between. CDR3 region: CASSLGLNEQFF. The DNA for the CDR3 is TGTGCCAGCAGCTTAGGACTCAATGAGCAGTTCTTC.

The J gene is TRBJ1-2, the V gene TRBV7-2; tentatively, D is TRBD1 (6 bases). V was trimmed by 5 bases and J by 7 bases, leaving 23 bases between them. CDR1 is SGHTA and CDR2 is FQGNSA in the germline V gene. The CDR3 sequence is 16 residues long. The CDR3 sequence: CASSTAPGAGVGGYTF. As DNA, the CDR3 is TGTGCCAGCAGCACGGCTCCGGGGGCGGGAGTAGGTGGCTACACCTTC.

V usage is TRBV10-2 and J usage is TRBJ1-6; D unclear. The ends were cut back, 2 bases at V and 0 bases at J, with 8 bases in the middle. Per germline, CDR1 WSHSY and CDR2 SAAADI. The CDR3 is made up of 16 amino acids. The CDR3 DNA reads as TGCGCCAGCAGTGAGCGGGAGAGCTCCTATAATTCACCCCTCCACTTT. Protein sequence: CASSERESSYNSPLHF.

This clone was observed a few times. The chain has TRBV18 and TRBJ1-5; no clear D gene. The CDR3 has 14 residues. Germline CDR1 and CDR2: KGHSH and LQKENI. V dropped 4 bases and J dropped 3 bases, with 10 bases sitting between them. Here the CDR3 DNA reads TGTGCCAGCTCACTGTGGACTTCCAATCAGCCCCAGCATTTT. This translates into CASSLWTSNQPQHF.

The V call is TRBV2, the J call TRBJ1-2; D gene ambiguous. The CDR3 contains 12 residues. Germline V gene sequence: CDR1 SNHLY, CDR2 FYNNEI. V shed 3 bases and J shed 5 bases, with 7 bases lying between them. CDR3 DNA: TGTGCCAGCAGTGAGACGAGTTATGGCTACACCTTC. Amino acids: CASSETSYGYTF.

The chain joins TRBV7-2 to TRBJ2-7, with 7 positions matching TRBD1. Germline V lookup: CDR1 SGHTA, CDR2 FQGNSA. The junction had 16 bases not matched to a gene; V was cut back by 5 bases and J by 0 bases. The CDR3 spans 18 residues. The CDR3 loop reads CASSREGAVYLSSYEQYF. The DNA for the CDR3 is TGTGCCAGCAGCCGCGAGGGGGCCGTGTACCTTAGCTCCTACGAGCAGTACTTC.

V gene TRBV5-1 combines with J gene TRBJ1-1; TRBD1 agrees at 7 bases. After removal of 6 bases from V and 4 bases from J, the junction contained 6 bases not matched to a gene. This CDR3 spans 13 amino acids. Germline assignment: CDR1 SGHRS and CDR2 YFSETQ. CDR3 region: CASIQGGGTEAFF. The CDR3 DNA follows: TGCGCCAGCATCCAAGGGGGCGGCACTGAAGCTTTCTTT.

V usage is TRBV4-3 and J usage is TRBJ1-2; D remains ambiguous. The V gene's germline CDR1 is LGHNA and CDR2 YSLEER. V was cut by 2 bases and J by 8 bases, with 12 bases left in between. CDR3 length: 13 residues. The CDR3 spells CASSQSQRRGYTF. CDR3 DNA: TGCGCCAGCAGCCAAAGTCAACGGAGAGGCTACACCTTC.

V gene TRBV5-1 combines with J gene TRBJ1-4; no clear D gene. The CDR3 length is 15 residues. CDR1 and CDR2 from the germline V gene are SGHRS and YFSETQ. Between the trimmed V and J ends, which lost 3 bases and 8 bases, there was a span of 17 bases. This CDR3 is CASSSAGSPGEKLFF. The CDR3 nucleotides read TGCGCCAGCAGCTCCGCCGGGTCCCCTGGGGAAAAACTGTTTTTT.

The chain carries TRBV19 and TRBJ2-1; a weak D match, TRBD2 (5 bases). The CDR3 has 13 residues. Germline V gene sequence: CDR1 LNHDA, CDR2 SQIVND (reference sequence). Trimming pared 7 bases from V and 4 bases from J, leaving 11 bases between. The CDR3 region is CASTYGIYNEQFF. The DNA of the CDR3 is TGTGCCAGTACCTACGGGATTTACAATGAGCAGTTCTTC.

With regard to this clone: The junction departs from the called germline gene at one end, perhaps through a read error. This chain links TRBV5-1 with TRBJ2-3; D is perhaps TRBD1 (6 bases). From germline, CDR1 is SGHRS and CDR2 YFSETQ. CDR3 size: 14 residues. The CDR3 protein is CASILGAATDTQYF. CDR3 bases: TGCGCCAGCATCTTGGGGGCGGCCACAGATACGCAGTATTTT.